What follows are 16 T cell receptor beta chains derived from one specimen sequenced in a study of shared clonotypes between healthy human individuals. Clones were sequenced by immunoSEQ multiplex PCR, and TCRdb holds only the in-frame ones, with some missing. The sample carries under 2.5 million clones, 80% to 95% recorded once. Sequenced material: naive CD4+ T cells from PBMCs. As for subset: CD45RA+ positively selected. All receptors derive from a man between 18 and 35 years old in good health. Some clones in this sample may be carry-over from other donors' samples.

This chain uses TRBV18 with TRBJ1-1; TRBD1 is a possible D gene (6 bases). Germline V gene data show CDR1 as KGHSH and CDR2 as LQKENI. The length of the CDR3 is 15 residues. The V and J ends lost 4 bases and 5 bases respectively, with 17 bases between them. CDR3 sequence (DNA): TGTGCCAGCTCACTCGGGGGGGGCCGAGGGACTGAAGCTTTCTTT. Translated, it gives CASSLGGGRGTEAFF. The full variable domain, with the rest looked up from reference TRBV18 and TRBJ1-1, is NAGVMQNPRHLVRRRGQEARLRCSPMKGHSHVYWYRQLPEEGLKFMVYLQKENIIDESGMPKERFSAEFPKEGPSILRIQQVVRGDSAAYFCASSLGGGRGTEAFFGQGTRLTVV.

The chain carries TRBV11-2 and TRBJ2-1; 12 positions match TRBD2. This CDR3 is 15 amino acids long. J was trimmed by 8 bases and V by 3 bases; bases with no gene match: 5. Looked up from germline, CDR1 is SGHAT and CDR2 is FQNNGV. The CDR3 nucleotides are TGTGCCAGCAGCTTCCGGACTAGCGGGATCGATGAGCAGTTCTTC. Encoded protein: CASSFRTSGIDEQFF.

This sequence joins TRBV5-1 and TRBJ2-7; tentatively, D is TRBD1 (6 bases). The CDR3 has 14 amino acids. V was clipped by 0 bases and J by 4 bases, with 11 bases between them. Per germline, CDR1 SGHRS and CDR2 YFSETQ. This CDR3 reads CASSLDRDLYEQYF. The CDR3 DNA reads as TGCGCCAGCAGCTTGGACAGGGACCTTTACGAGCAGTACTTC.

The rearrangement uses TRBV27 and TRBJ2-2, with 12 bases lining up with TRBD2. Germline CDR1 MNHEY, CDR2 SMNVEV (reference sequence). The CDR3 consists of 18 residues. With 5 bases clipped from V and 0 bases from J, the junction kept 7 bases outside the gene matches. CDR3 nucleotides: TGTGCCAGCAGTCGGACTAGCGGGACCTACGCGAACACCGGGGAGCTGTTTTTT. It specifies CASSRTSGTYANTGELFF.

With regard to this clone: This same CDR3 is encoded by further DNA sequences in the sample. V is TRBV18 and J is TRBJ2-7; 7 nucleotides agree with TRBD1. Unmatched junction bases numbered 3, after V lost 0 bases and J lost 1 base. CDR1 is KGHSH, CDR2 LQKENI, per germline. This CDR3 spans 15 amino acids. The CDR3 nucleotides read TGTGCCAGCTCACCACCAGGCAGGGGGTCCTACGAGCAGTACTTC. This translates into CASSPPGRGSYEQYF. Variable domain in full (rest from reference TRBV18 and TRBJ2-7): NAGVMQNPRHLVRRRGQEARLRCSPMKGHSHVYWYRQLPEEGLKFMVYLQKENIIDESGMPKERFSAEFPKEGPSILRIQQVVRGDSAAYFCASSPPGRGSYEQYFGPGTRLTVT.

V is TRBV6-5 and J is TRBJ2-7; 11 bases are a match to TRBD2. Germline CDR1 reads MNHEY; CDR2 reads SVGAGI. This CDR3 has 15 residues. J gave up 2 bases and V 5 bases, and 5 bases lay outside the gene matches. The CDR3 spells CASSPGTSGTYEQYF. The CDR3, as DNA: TGTGCCAGCAGTCCCGGGACTAGCGGAACCTACGAGCAGTACTTC.

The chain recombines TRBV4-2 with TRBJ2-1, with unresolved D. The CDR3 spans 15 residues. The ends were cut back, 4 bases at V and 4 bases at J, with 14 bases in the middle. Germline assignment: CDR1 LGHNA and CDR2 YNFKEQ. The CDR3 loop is CASSLELKEYNEQFF. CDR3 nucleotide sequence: TGTGCCAGCAGCCTAGAATTAAAGGAGTACAATGAGCAGTTCTTC.

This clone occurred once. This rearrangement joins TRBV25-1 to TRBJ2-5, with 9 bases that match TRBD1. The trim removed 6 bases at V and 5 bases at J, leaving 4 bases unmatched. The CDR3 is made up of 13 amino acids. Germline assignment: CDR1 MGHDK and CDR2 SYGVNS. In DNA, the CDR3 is TGTGCCAGCAGGGGACAGGGTTTGGAGACCCAGTACTTC. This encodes CASRGQGLETQYF.

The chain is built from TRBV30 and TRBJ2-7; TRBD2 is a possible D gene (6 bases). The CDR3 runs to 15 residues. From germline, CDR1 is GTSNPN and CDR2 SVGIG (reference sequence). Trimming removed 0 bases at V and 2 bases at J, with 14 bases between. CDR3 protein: CAWSVLAGRPYEQYF. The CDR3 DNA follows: TGTGCCTGGAGTGTACTTGCGGGACGCCCCTACGAGCAGTACTTC.

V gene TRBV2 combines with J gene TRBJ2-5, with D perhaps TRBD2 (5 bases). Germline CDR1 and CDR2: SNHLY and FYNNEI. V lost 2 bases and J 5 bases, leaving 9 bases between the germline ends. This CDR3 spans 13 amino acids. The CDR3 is CASSERDRETQYF. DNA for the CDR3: TGTGCCAGCAGTGAACGGGATCGGGAGACCCAGTACTTC.

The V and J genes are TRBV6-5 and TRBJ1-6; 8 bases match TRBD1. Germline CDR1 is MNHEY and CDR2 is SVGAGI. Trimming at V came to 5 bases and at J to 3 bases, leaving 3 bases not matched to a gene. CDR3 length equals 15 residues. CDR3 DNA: TGTGCCAGCAGTCTCGGACAGGGCTATAATTCACCCCTCCACTTT. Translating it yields CASSLGQGYNSPLHF.

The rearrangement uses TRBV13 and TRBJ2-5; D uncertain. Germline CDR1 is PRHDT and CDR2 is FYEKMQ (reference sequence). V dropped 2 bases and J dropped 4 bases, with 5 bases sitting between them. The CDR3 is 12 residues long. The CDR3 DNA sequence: TGTGCCAGCAGCTTATGGGCAGAGACCCAGTACTTC. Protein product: CASSLWAETQYF.

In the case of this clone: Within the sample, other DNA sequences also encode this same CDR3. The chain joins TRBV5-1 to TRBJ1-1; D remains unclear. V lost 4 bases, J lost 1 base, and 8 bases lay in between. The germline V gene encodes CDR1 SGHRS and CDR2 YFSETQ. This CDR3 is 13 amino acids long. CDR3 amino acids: CASSLLGNTEAFF. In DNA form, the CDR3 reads TGCGCCAGCAGCCTTTTAGGGAACACTGAAGCTTTCTTT. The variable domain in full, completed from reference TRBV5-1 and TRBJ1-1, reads KAGVTQTPRYLIKTRGQQVTLSCSPISGHRSVSWYQQTPGQGLQFLFEYFSETQRNKGNFPGRFSGRQFSNSRSEMNVSTLELGDSALYLCASSLLGNTEAFFGQGTRLTVV.

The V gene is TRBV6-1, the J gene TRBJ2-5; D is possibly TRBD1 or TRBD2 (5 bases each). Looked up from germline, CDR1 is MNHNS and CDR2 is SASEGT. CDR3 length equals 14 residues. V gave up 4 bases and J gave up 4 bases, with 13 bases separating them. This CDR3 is CASSAGRGAETQYF. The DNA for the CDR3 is TGTGCCAGCAGTGCTGGACGAGGGGCAGAGACCCAGTACTTC.

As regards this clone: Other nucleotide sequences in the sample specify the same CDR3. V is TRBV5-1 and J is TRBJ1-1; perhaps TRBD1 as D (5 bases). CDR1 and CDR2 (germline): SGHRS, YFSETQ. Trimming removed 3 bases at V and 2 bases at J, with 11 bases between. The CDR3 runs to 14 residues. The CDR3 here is CASSSGTLNTEAFF. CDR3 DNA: TGCGCCAGCAGCTCCGGGACGCTCAACACTGAAGCTTTCTTT.

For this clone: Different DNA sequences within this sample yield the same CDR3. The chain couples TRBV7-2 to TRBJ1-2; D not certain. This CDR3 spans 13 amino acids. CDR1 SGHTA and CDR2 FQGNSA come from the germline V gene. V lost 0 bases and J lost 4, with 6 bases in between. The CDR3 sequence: CASSLARSYGYTF. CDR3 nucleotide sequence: TGTGCCAGCAGCTTAGCTCGCAGCTATGGCTACACCTTC.